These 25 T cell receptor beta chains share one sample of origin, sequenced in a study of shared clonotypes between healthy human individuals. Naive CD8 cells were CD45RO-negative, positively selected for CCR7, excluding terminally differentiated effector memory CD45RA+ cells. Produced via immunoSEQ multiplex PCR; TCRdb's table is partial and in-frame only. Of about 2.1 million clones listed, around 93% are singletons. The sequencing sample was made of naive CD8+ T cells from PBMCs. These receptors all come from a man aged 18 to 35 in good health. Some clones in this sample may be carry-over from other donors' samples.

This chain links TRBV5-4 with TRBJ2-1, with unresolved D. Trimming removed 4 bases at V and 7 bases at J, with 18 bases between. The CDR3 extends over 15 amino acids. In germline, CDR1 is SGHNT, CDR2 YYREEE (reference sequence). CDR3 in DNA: TGTGCCAGCAGCCCCGGGCCCTCCTGGTTGAATGAGCAGTTCTTC. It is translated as CASSPGPSWLNEQFF.

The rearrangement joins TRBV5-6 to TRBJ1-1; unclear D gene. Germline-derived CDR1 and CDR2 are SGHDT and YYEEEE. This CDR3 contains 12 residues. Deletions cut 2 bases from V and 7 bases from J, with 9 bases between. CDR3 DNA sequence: TGTGCCAGCAGCTTCGCCCCTGGTGAAGCTTTCTTT. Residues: CASSFAPGEAFF. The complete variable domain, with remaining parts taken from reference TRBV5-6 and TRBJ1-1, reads DAGVTQSPTHLIKTRGQQVTLRCSPKSGHDTVSWYQQALGQGPQFIFQYYEEEERQRGNFPDRFSGHQFPNYSSELNVNALLLGDSALYLCASSFAPGEAFFGQGTRLTVV.

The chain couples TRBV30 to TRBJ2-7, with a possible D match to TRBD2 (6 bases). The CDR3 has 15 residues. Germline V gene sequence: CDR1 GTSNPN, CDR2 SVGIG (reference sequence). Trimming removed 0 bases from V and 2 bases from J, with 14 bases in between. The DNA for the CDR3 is TGTGCCTGGAGTGTTGGGCGGGACTCGGCCTACGAGCAGTACTTC. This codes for CAWSVGRDSAYEQYF.

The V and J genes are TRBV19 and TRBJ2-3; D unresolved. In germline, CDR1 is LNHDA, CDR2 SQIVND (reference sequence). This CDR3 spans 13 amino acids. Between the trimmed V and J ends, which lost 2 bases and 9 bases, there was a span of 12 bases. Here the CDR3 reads CASSISHPETQYF. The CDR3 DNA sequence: TGTGCCAGTAGTATATCACATCCGGAGACGCAGTATTTT.

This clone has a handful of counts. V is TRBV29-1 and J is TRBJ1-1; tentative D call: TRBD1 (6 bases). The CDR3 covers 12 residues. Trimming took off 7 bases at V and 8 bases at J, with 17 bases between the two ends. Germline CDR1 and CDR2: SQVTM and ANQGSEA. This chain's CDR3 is CSAPQGASEAFF. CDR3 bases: TGCAGCGCCCCACAGGGAGCTAGCGAAGCTTTCTTT.

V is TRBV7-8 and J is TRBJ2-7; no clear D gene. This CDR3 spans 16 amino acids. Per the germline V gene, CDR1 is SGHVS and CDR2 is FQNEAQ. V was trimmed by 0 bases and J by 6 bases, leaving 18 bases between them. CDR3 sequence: CASSLARALGSLEQYF. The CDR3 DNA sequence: TGTGCCAGCAGCTTAGCCCGGGCCTTGGGGTCTCTCGAGCAGTACTTC.

The CDR3 spells CASSYSGQGNEKLFF. For the CDR3, the DNA is TGTGCCAGCAGTTACTCGGGACAGGGAAACGAAAAACTGTTTTTT. The chain joins TRBV6-5 to TRBJ1-4, with 9 bases aligning to TRBD1. Germline values: CDR1 MNHEY, CDR2 SVGAGI. The CDR3 runs 15 residues. The V and J ends lost 0 bases and 8 bases, in that order; junction bases with no gene match: 4.

This CDR3 reads CASSFDGTGGYEQYF. CDR3 in DNA: TGTGCCAGCAGTTTCGACGGGACGGGAGGCTACGAGCAGTACTTC. This rearrangement joins TRBV27 to TRBJ2-7; 7 bases match TRBD2. The CDR3 loop spans 15 amino acids. Germline-derived CDR1 and CDR2 are MNHEY and SMNVEV (reference sequence). The junction had 8 bases not matched to a gene; V was cut back by 3 bases and J by 3 bases.

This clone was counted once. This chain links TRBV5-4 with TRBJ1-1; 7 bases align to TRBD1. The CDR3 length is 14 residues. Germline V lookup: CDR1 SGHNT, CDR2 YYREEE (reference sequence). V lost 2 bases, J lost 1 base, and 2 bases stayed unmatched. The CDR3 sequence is CASSLDRANTEAFF. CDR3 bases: TGTGCCAGCAGCTTAGACAGGGCGAACACTGAAGCTTTCTTT.

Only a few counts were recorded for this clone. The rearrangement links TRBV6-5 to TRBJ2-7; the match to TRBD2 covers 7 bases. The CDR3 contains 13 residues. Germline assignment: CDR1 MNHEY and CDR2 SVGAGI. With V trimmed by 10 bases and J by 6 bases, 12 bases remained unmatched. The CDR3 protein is CATRGEGVGEQYF. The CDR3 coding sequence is TGTGCCACCCGAGGGGAGGGAGTGGGCGAGCAGTACTTC.

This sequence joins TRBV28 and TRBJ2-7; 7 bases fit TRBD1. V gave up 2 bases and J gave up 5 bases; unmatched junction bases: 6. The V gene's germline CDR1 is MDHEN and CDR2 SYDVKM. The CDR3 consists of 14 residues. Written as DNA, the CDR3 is TGTGCCAGCAGTTTACTCGACAGGGTCCACGAGCAGTACTTC. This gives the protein CASSLLDRVHEQYF.

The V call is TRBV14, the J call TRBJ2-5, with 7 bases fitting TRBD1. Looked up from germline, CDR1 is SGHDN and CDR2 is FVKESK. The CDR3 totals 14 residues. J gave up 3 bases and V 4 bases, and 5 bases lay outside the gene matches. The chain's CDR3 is CASSPYGQEETQYF. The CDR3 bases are TGTGCCAGCAGCCCCTACGGACAGGAAGAGACCCAGTACTTC.

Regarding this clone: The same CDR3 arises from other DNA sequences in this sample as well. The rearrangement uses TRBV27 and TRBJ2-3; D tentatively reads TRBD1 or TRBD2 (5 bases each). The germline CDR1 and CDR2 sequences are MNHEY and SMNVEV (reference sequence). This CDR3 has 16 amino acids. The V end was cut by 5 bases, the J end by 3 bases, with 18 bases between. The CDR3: CASSIRTSEGTDTQYF. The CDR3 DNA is TGTGCCAGCAGTATACGGACCTCTGAGGGGACAGATACGCAGTATTTT.

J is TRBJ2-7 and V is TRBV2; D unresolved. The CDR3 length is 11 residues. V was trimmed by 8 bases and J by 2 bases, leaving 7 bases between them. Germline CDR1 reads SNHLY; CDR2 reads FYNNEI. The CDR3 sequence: CASGRPYEQYF. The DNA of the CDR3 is TGTGCCAGCGGACGCCCCTACGAGCAGTACTTC.

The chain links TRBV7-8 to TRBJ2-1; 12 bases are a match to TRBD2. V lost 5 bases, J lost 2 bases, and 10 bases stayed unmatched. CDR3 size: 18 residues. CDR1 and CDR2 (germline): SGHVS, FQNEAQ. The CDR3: CASSPALAGGFTYNEQFF. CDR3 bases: TGTGCCAGCAGCCCTGCCCTAGCGGGAGGGTTCACCTACAATGAGCAGTTCTTC.

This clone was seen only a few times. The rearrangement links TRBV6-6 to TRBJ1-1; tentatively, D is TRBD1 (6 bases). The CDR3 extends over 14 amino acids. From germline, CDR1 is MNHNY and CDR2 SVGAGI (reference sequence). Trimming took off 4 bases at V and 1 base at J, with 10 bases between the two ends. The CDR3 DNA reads TGTGCCAGCAGTTCCCAGGGGAGGAACACTGAAGCTTTCTTT. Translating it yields CASSSQGRNTEAFF.

CDR3 loop: CASSFGGGSSPLHF. CDR3 bases: TGTGCCAGCAGTTTTGGAGGGGGCAGTTCACCCCTCCACTTT. V is TRBV28 and J is TRBJ1-6, with TRBD1 identical over 7 bases. This CDR3 spans 14 amino acids. Germline loops: CDR1 MDHEN, CDR2 SYDVKM. The J segment lost 9 bases and the V segment lost 3 bases, leaving 5 bases of the junction unmatched.

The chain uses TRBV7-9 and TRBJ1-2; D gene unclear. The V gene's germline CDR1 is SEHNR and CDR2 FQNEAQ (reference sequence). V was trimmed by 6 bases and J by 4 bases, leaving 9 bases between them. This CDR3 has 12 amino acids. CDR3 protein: CASRDGSYGYTF. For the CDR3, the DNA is TGTGCCAGCAGGGACGGGTCCTATGGCTACACCTTC.

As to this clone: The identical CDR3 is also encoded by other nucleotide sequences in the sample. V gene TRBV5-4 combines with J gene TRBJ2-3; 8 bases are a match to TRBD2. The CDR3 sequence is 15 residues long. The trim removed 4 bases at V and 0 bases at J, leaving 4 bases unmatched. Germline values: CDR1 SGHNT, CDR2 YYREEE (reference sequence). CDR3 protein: CASSLKRESTDTQYF. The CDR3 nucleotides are TGTGCCAGCAGCCTTAAGCGGGAGAGCACAGATACGCAGTATTTT.

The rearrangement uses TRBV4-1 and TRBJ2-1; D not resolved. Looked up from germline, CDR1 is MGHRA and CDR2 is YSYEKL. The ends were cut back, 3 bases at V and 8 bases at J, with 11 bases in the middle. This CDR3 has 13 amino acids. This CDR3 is CASSHVHSDEQFF. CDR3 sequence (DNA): TGCGCCAGCAGCCATGTCCACTCGGATGAGCAGTTCTTC.

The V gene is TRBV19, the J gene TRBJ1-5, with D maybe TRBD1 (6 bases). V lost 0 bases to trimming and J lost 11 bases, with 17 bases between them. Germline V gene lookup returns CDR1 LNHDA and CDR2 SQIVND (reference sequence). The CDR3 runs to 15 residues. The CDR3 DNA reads TGTGCCAGTAGTATAGATTTAGGTGAGGGGGGTGCCCAGCATTTT. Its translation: CASSIDLGEGGAQHF.

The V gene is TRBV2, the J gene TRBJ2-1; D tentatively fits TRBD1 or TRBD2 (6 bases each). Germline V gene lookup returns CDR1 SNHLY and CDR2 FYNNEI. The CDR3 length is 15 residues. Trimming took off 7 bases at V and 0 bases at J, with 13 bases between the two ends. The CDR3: CASTGGRNSYNEQFF. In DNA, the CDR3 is TGTGCCAGCACCGGGGGCAGAAACTCCTACAATGAGCAGTTCTTC. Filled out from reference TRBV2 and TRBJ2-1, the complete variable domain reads EPEVTQTPSHQVTQMGQEVILRCVPISNHLYFYWYRQILGQKVEFLVSFYNNEISEKSEIFDDQFSVERPDGSNFTLKIRSTKLEDSAMYFCASTGGRNSYNEQFFGPGTRLTVL.

The CDR3 loop is CASSPREGIFDNEQFF. In nucleotides, the CDR3 is TGTGCCAGCAGTCCCCGCGAGGGAATTTTTGACAATGAGCAGTTCTTC. The gene calls are TRBV27 and TRBJ2-1; TRBD2 might be the D (5 bases). This CDR3 is 16 amino acids long. Germline CDR1 is MNHEY and CDR2 is SMNVEV (reference sequence). Trimming shortened V by 5 bases and J by 5 bases, and 19 bases separated the two germline ends.

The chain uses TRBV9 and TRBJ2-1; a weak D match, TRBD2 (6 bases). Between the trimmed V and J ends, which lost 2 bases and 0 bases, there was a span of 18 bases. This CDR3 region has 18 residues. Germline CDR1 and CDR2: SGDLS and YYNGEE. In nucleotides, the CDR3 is TGTGCCAGCAGCGTCCCGCGTAGTGGGGGGAGCTCCTACAATGAGCAGTTCTTC. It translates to CASSVPRSGGSSYNEQFF. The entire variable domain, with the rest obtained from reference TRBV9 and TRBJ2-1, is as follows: DSGVTQTPKHLITATGQRVTLRCSPRSGDLSVYWYQQSLDQGLQFLIQYYNGEERAKGNILERFSAQQFPDLHSELNLSSLELGDSALYFCASSVPRSGGSSYNEQFFGPGTRLTVL.

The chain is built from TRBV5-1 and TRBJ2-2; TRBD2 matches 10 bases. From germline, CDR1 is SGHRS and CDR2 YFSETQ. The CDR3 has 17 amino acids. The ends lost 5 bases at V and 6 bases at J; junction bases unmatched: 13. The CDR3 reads CASSYRAQREGPGELFF. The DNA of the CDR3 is TGCGCCAGCAGTTATCGGGCGCAGCGGGAGGGCCCCGGGGAGCTGTTTTTT. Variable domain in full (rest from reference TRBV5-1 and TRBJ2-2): KAGVTQTPRYLIKTRGQQVTLSCSPISGHRSVSWYQQTPGQGLQFLFEYFSETQRNKGNFPGRFSGRQFSNSRSEMNVSTLELGDSALYLCASSYRAQREGPGELFFGEGSRLTVL.